These 20 T cell receptor beta chains were all obtained from the same sample, sequenced in a study of blood T cell repertoires in COVID-19. The assay was immunoSEQ multiplex PCR, and TCRdb's table has in-frame clones only and misses some. The repertoire has roughly 340,000 clones, approximately 87% of them found once; the top ten carry around 1.9%. Sequencing used PBMCs or T cells enriched from blood (not recorded which). The receptor source for this set is a middle-aged man in a cohort exposed to, infected with or recovered from COVID-19 (not recorded which).

V usage is TRBV19 and J usage is TRBJ1-2, with 10 bases matching TRBD1. Germline-derived CDR1 and CDR2 are LNHDA and SQIVND (reference sequence). V was clipped by 4 bases and J by 0 bases; unmatched bases: 5. CDR3 length equals 16 residues. This CDR3 is CASSTPGQGSNYGYTF. The CDR3 DNA reads as TGTGCCAGTAGTACCCCGGGACAGGGGTCTAACTATGGCTACACCTTC. The full variable domain, rest sourced from reference TRBV19 and TRBJ1-2, is DGGITQSPKYLFRKEGQNVTLSCEQNLNHDAMYWYRQDPGQGLRLIYYSQIVNDFQKGDIAEGYSVSREKKESFPLTVTSAQKNPTAFYLCASSTPGQGSNYGYTFGSGTRLTVV.

The CDR3 reads CATHLARGNEQFF. CDR3 sequence (DNA): TGTGCCACCCATTTAGCGCGCGGTAATGAGCAGTTCTTC. The V call is TRBV2, the J call TRBJ2-1; tentative D call: TRBD2 (5 bases). CDR3 length equals 13 residues. V was trimmed by 10 bases and J by 7 bases, leaving 17 bases between them. Germline loops: CDR1 SNHLY, CDR2 FYNNEI.

This clone was recorded once. The chain links TRBV5-4 to TRBJ2-2, with D tentatively TRBD2 (6 bases). Trimming removed 5 bases from V and 4 bases from J, with 18 bases in between. The CDR3 contains 16 residues. Per the germline V gene, CDR1 is SGHNT and CDR2 is YYREEE (reference sequence). CDR3 bases: TGTGCCAGCAGTTCCAGCGTGGAGGGCCGCACCGGGGAGCTGTTTTTT. It translates to CASSSSVEGRTGELFF.

The sample holds one count of this clone. The V gene is TRBV3-1 (or the pseudogene TRBV3-2), the J gene TRBJ2-3, with 10 positions matching TRBD2. The CDR3 runs to 16 residues. Germline V gene lookup returns CDR1 LGHDT and CDR2 YNNKEL (reference sequence). V lost 4 bases and J lost 2; bases outside the gene matches: 6. This CDR3 reads CASSPSGRTFTDTQYF. CDR3 DNA: TGTGCCAGCAGCCCTAGCGGGAGAACCTTCACAGATACGCAGTATTTT.

The chain uses TRBV11-2 and TRBJ1-1; 8 bases line up with TRBD1. The CDR3 runs 15 residues. The V gene end was trimmed by 0 bases and the J gene end by 4 bases; junction bases not matched to a gene: 4. Germline assignment: CDR1 SGHAT and CDR2 FQNNGV. The CDR3 here is CASSLENRGITEAFF. The CDR3 DNA is TGTGCCAGCAGCTTAGAAAACAGGGGGATCACTGAAGCTTTCTTT.

The rearrangement joins TRBV18 to TRBJ2-1; TRBD1 matches at 9 bases. V lost 3 bases and J lost 8; bases outside the gene matches: 8. Germline CDR1 KGHSH, CDR2 LQKENI. CDR3 length: 15 residues. CDR3 DNA: TGTGCCAGCTCACCCGGGACAGGGCAGAGGGATGAGCAGTTCTTC. Amino acid sequence: CASSPGTGQRDEQFF.

This clone was seen only a few times. The rearrangement links TRBV7-9 to TRBJ2-7; 9 bases line up with TRBD1. Per the germline V gene, CDR1 is SEHNR and CDR2 is FQNEAQ (reference sequence). The CDR3 is 15 amino acids. After removal of 5 bases from V and 5 bases from J, the junction contained 10 bases not matched to a gene. CDR3 DNA sequence: TGTGCCAGCAGCCTTAGTGGGACAGGGTTCGACGAGCAGTACTTC. Translating it yields CASSLSGTGFDEQYF. The whole variable domain, remainder taken from reference TRBV7-9 and TRBJ2-7, is DTGVSQNPRHKITKRGQNVTFRCDPISEHNRLYWYRQTLGQGPEFLTYFQNEAQLEKSRLLSDRFSAERPKGSFSTLEIQRTEQGDSAMYLCASSLSGTGFDEQYFGPGTRLTVT.

This clone was picked up one time. This sequence joins TRBV7-3 and TRBJ1-6; 7 nucleotides line up with TRBD1. Germline V gives CDR1 SGHTA, CDR2 FQGTGA. The V and J ends lost 2 bases and 8 bases, in that order; junction bases with no gene match: 3. CDR3 length: 14 amino acids. The CDR3 DNA reads TGTGCCAGCAGCTTATCTCAGGGGGATTCACCCCTCCACTTT. Translation gives CASSLSQGDSPLHF.

This sequence joins TRBV27 and TRBJ1-5; D is unclear. V lost 3 bases to trimming and J lost 6 bases, with 9 bases between them. The germline CDR1 and CDR2 sequences are MNHEY and SMNVEV (reference sequence). The CDR3 totals 13 residues. In nucleotides, the CDR3 is TGTGCCAGCAGTTTGGAGGGATTTCAGCCCCAGCATTTT. As protein: CASSLEGFQPQHF.

The chain couples TRBV18 to TRBJ2-7, with 8 bases matching TRBD2. Germline V gives CDR1 KGHSH, CDR2 LQKENI. This CDR3 is 15 amino acids long. V dropped 2 bases and J dropped 1; count of bases not matched to a gene: 4. This CDR3 is CASSPTAGVSYEQYF. As DNA, the CDR3 is TGTGCCAGCTCACCAACAGCGGGAGTTTCCTACGAGCAGTACTTC.

The V gene is TRBV6-5, the J gene TRBJ2-1, with D maybe TRBD1 (6 bases). The CDR3 contains 11 residues. Trimming shortened V by 10 bases and J by 5 bases, and 9 bases separated the two germline ends. CDR1 MNHEY and CDR2 SVGAGI come from the germline V gene. The CDR3 region is CAIDRNNEQFF. The CDR3 DNA sequence: TGTGCCATCGACAGGAACAATGAGCAGTTCTTC.

The chain recombines TRBV3-1 (or the pseudogene TRBV3-2) with TRBJ2-1; 7 nucleotides line up with TRBD2. The CDR3 length is 16 residues. V lost 8 bases, J lost 3 bases, and 13 bases stayed unmatched. The germline V gene encodes CDR1 LGHDT and CDR2 YNNKEL (reference sequence). DNA of the CDR3: TGTGCCAGCTCCCCCGTTAAGCGGGACTACTACAATGAGCAGTTCTTC. It yields the protein CASSPVKRDYYNEQFF.

This chain links TRBV18 with TRBJ2-5, with 14 bases lining up with TRBD2. Germline V lookup: CDR1 KGHSH, CDR2 LQKENI. This CDR3 contains 17 residues. J lost 2 bases, V lost 3 bases, and 5 bases had no gene match. Here the CDR3 DNA reads TGTGCCAGCTCACCGGGACTAGCGGGAGTCGGACAAGAGACCCAGTACTTC. Its protein is CASSPGLAGVGQETQYF. The full variable domain, rest sourced from reference TRBV18 and TRBJ2-5, is NAGVMQNPRHLVRRRGQEARLRCSPMKGHSHVYWYRQLPEEGLKFMVYLQKENIIDESGMPKERFSAEFPKEGPSILRIQQVVRGDSAAYFCASSPGLAGVGQETQYFGPGTRLLVL.

V and J are TRBV6-5 and TRBJ2-1; 7 nucleotides agree with TRBD2. The germline CDR1 and CDR2 sequences are MNHEY and SVGAGI. Trimming removed 10 bases from V and 3 bases from J; junction bases left unmatched: 9. This CDR3 contains 14 residues. CDR3: CATGPGLLYNEQFF. Here the CDR3 DNA reads TGTGCCACCGGGCCGGGACTACTCTACAATGAGCAGTTCTTC.

The chain employs TRBV5-1 and TRBJ2-5; D is perhaps TRBD1 (5 bases). There are 15 residues in the CDR3. Trimming took off 0 bases at V and 2 bases at J, with 11 bases between the two ends. Germline V CDR1 and CDR2: SGHRS, YFSETQ. The DNA for the CDR3 is TGCGCCAGCAGCTTGGGTGTGGGGCAACAAGAGACCCAGTACTTC. Encoded protein: CASSLGVGQQETQYF.

As concerns this clone: Other DNA sequences within the sample encode an identical CDR3. Written as DNA, the CDR3 is TGCGCCAGCAGCTTGGGACAGGGGGATGGCTACACCTTC. Amino acids: CASSLGQGDGYTF. This chain links TRBV5-1 with TRBJ1-2; 9 nucleotides align to TRBD1. CDR1 is SGHRS and CDR2 is YFSETQ in the germline V gene. The CDR3 has 13 amino acids. J gave up 6 bases and V 0 bases, and 0 bases lay outside the gene matches.

This clone was seen just once. The V call is TRBV10-2, the J call TRBJ2-3; 14 bases line up with TRBD2. V gave up 5 bases and J gave up 9 bases; unmatched junction bases: 10. Germline V gene data show CDR1 as WSHSY and CDR2 as SAAADI. The CDR3 runs to 16 residues. For the CDR3, the DNA is TGCGCCAGCAGTCAACCGGGACTAGCGGGAGCGGGCACGCAGTATTTT. It specifies CASSQPGLAGAGTQYF.

This clone occurred a few times. In nucleotides, the CDR3 is TGTGCCAGCAGCAAGGGGGACGGGTATCAGCCCCAGCATTTT. It yields the protein CASSKGDGYQPQHF. This chain joins TRBV7-9 and TRBJ1-5; D possibly corresponds to TRBD1 (6 bases). The V and J ends lost 5 bases and 5 bases respectively, with 13 bases between them. Germline CDR1 and CDR2: SEHNR and FQNEAQ (reference sequence). This CDR3 contains 14 residues.

V usage is TRBV18 and J usage is TRBJ2-1, with TRBD1 matching 9 bases. Trimming cost V 4 bases and J 7 bases; bases outside gene matches: 8. This CDR3 spans 15 amino acids. Germline CDR1 is KGHSH and CDR2 is LQKENI. CDR3 DNA: TGTGCCAGCTCACGTAACCGGGACAGGGTGAATGAGCAGTTCTTC. It specifies CASSRNRDRVNEQFF.

The CDR3 loop is CASSVLADSTDTQYF. The CDR3 DNA reads TGTGCCAGCAGTGTACTAGCGGATAGCACAGATACGCAGTATTTT. The rearrangement uses TRBV11-2 and TRBJ2-3, with 8 bases identical to TRBD2. This CDR3 comprises 15 residues. Germline loops: CDR1 SGHAT, CDR2 FQNNGV. The junction had 5 bases not matched to a gene; V was cut back by 6 bases and J by 0 bases.